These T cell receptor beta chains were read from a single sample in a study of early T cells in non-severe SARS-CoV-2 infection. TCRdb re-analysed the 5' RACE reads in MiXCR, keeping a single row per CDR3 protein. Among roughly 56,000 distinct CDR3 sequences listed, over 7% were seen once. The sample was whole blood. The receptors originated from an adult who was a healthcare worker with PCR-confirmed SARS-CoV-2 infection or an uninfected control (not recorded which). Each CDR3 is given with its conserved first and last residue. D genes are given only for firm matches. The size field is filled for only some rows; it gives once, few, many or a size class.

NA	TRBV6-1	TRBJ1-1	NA	TGTGCCAGCAGTCAGGCGGCGGCAATGAACACTGAAGCTTTCTTT	CASSQAAAMNTEAFF
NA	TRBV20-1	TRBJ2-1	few	TGCAGTGCCCGGGGGTTCACCGCTGAGCAGTTCTTC	CSARGFTAEQFF
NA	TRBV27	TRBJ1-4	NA	TGTGCCAGCAGTCCCGGGTCCCGGCGAGAAAAACTGTTTTTT	CASSPGSRREKLFF
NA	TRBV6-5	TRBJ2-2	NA	TGTGCCAGCAGTTACTCACCCACCGGGGAGCTGTTTTTT	CASSYSPTGELFF
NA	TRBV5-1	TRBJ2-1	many	TGCGCCAGCAGCTGGGTAGTGCCCAATGAGCAGTTCTTC	CASSWVVPNEQFF
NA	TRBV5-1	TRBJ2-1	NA	TGCGCCAGCAGTAACGGGGAAGCCTACAATGAGCAGTTCTTC	CASSNGEAYNEQFF
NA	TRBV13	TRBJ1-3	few	TGTGCCAGCAGCCGCGCTTCAGGGGTGGGAGGAAACACCATATATTTT	CASSRASGVGGNTIYF
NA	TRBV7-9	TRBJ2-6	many	TGTGCCAGCAGCTTAGCCCCTAACGTCCTGACTTTC	CASSLAPNVLTF
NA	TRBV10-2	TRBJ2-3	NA	TGCGCCAGCAGTGAGAGCCTCCTAACAGATACGCAGTATTTT	CASSESLLTDTQYF
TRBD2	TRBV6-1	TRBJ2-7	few	TGTGCCAGCAGTGAAAGGCTAGCGGGAGCCTACGAGCAGTACTTC	CASSERLAGAYEQYF
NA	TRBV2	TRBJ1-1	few	TGTGCCAGCCGGGACATCTGGCTGAACACTGAAGCTTTCTTT	CASRDIWLNTEAFF
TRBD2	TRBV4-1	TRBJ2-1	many	TGCGCCAGCAGGGGGGGGCTAGCGGGGTCCAATGAGCAGTTCTTC	CASRGGLAGSNEQFF
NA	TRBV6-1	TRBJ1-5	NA	TGTGCCAGCAGCACCACCACTTGGAGCAATCAGCCCCAGCATTTT	CASSTTTWSNQPQHF
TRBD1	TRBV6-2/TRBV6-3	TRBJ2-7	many	TGTGCCAGCAGCCGGGCCCTAGGACAGGGTAGCTTC	CASSRALGQGSF
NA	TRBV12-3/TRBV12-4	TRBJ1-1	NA	TGTGCCAGCAGCCCGGGCCCTCGGGGCACTGAAGCTTTCTTT	CASSPGPRGTEAFF
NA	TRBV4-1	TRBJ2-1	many	TGCGCCAGCAGCCAAGTCAATCTTGTGGCCTGGGGTGGTGAGCAGTTCTTC	CASSQVNLVAWGGEQFF
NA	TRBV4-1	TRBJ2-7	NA	TGCGCCAGCAGCCAAGCGTGGTCAATTAGGGGTGACTACGAGCAGTACTTC	CASSQAWSIRGDYEQYF
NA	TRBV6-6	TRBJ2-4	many	TGTGCCAGCCAGACGGGCTTAGCCAAAAACATTCAGTACTTC	CASQTGLAKNIQYF
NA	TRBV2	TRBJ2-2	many	TGTGCCAGCAGCGCCGGGCAGGGAGGTCCCGGGGAGCTGTTTTTT	CASSAGQGGPGELFF
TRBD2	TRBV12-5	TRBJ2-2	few	TGTGCTAGTGGTGCCCCACTAGCGCTTGGGGCCGGGGAGCTGTTTTTT	CASGAPLALGAGELFF
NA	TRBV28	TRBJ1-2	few	TGTGCCAGCAGTTTAAGGGGCGGCTACACCTTC	CASSLRGGYTF
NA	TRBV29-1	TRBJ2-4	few	TGCAGCGTTGCTTTTGGGTCAGCAAACATTCAGTACTTC	CSVAFGSANIQYF
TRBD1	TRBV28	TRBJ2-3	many	TGTGCCAGCTCCGGACCGGGACAGGGGGCAGATACGCAGTATTTT	CASSGPGQGADTQYF
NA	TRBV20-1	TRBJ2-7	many	TGCAGTGCCGCAAGTAAGGTAGCGAACACGTACGAGCAGTACTTC	CSAASKVANTYEQYF
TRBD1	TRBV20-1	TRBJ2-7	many	TGCAGTGCCTTTGACAGGGGGCAGACCTACGAGCAGTACTTC	CSAFDRGQTYEQYF